This entry lists 8 T cell receptor beta chains sequenced from one sample in a study of technical replicates of blood from a handful of donors. The protocol was immunoSEQ multiplex PCR, while the TCRdb copy is restricted to in-frame clones and leaves out a portion. The data contain tens of thousands of clones, 85% to 95% of them singletons. The sequencing input was T cells isolated from PBMCs. These receptors originate from a human donor in good health.

The rearrangement uses TRBV11-2 and TRBJ2-5; 7 bases are shared with TRBD1. This CDR3 is built from 13 residues. The ends lost 6 bases at V and 5 bases at J; junction bases unmatched: 6. Germline lookup yields CDR1 SGHAT and CDR2 FQNNGV. CDR3 sequence: CASRMTGRETQYF. The CDR3 DNA reads TGTGCCAGCAGGATGACAGGGCGGGAGACCCAGTACTTC.

The chain links TRBV7-6 to TRBJ2-1, with 9 bases aligning to TRBD1. Germline-derived CDR1 and CDR2 are SGHVS and FNYEAQ. The CDR3 contains 15 residues. Unmatched junction bases numbered 7, after V lost 7 bases and J lost 3 bases. The CDR3 spells CASTAGTGHYNEQFF. The DNA of the CDR3 is TGTGCCAGCACCGCGGGGACAGGGCACTACAATGAGCAGTTCTTC.

The chain is built from TRBV29-1 and TRBJ2-7, with D perhaps TRBD1 (5 bases). The CDR3 runs 15 residues. The germline gives CDR1 SQVTM, CDR2 ANQGSEA. V lost 6 bases to trimming and J lost 6 bases, with 24 bases between them. In DNA, the CDR3 is TGCAGCGTCGCTGCTACCAGGTGGCAGGGCGGCGAGCAGTACTTC. The encoded protein is CSVAATRWQGGEQYF.

The rearrangement links TRBV27 to TRBJ2-1; TRBD1 agrees at 10 bases. V shed 7 bases, J shed 4 bases, and the junction held 4 bases outside the gene matches. There are 14 residues in the CDR3. Germline CDR1 and CDR2: MNHEY and SMNVEV (reference sequence). CDR3 protein: CASNRQGAYNEQFF. The CDR3 nucleotides read TGTGCCAGCAATAGACAGGGGGCTTACAATGAGCAGTTCTTC.

The rearrangement uses TRBV2 and TRBJ1-2, with D uncertain. In germline, CDR1 is SNHLY, CDR2 FYNNEI. This CDR3 has 12 amino acids. Trimming stripped 5 bases from V and 7 bases from J, with 11 bases between. CDR3 region: CASSNGLRGYTF. The CDR3 DNA follows: TGTGCCAGCAGTAACGGTTTGCGTGGCTACACCTTC.

The chain couples TRBV19 to TRBJ2-6; D gene uncertain. CDR3 length equals 13 residues. V gave up 5 bases and J gave up 0 bases, with 2 bases separating them. Germline assignment: CDR1 LNHDA and CDR2 SQIVND (reference sequence). CDR3 in DNA: TGTGCCAGTAGTCACTCTGGGGCCAACGTCCTGACTTTC. It translates to CASSHSGANVLTF.

This chain joins TRBV27 and TRBJ2-3; 8 nucleotides line up with TRBD1. CDR3 size: 17 residues. Trimming removed 3 bases from V and 2 bases from J; junction bases left unmatched: 10. In germline, CDR1 is MNHEY, CDR2 SMNVEV (reference sequence). CDR3 residues: CASSFGGQGQNTDTQYF. The CDR3 DNA follows: TGTGCCAGCAGTTTTGGCGGACAGGGCCAAAACACAGATACGCAGTATTTT.

This rearrangement joins TRBV12-5 to TRBJ2-1, with D hard to call. This CDR3 spans 12 amino acids. The germline V and J ends were trimmed by 3 bases and 9 bases, with 9 bases remaining between them. Germline CDR1 LGHNT, CDR2 FRNRAP. The CDR3 protein is CASGLLRSEQFF. DNA for the CDR3: TGTGCTAGTGGTTTACTAAGGAGTGAGCAGTTCTTC.